These 30 T cell receptor beta chains originate from one sample sequenced in a study of shared clonotypes between healthy human individuals. Some clones are missing from TCRdb's copy, which holds only in-frame ones; the method was immunoSEQ multiplex PCR. The table includes 900,000 to 1,200,000 clones, approximately 80% detected once. The sample taken for sequencing was memory CD4+ T cells from PBMCs. Subset reported: CD45RA-negative fraction. The receptor source for this set is a man younger than 35 in good health. Some clones in this sample may be carry-over from other donors' samples.

The V and J genes are TRBV6-6 and TRBJ2-3; 8 nucleotides agree with TRBD1. In germline, CDR1 is MNHNY, CDR2 SVGAGI (reference sequence). Germline trimming cut 2 bases from V and 4 bases from J; bases unmatched to any gene: 5. The CDR3 totals 15 residues. The DNA for the CDR3 is TGTGCCAGCAGTTACATGGCAGGGGGCTCAGATACGCAGTATTTT. It is translated as CASSYMAGGSDTQYF.

The chain joins TRBV15 to TRBJ1-2, with 8 positions matching TRBD1. Trimming at V came to 0 bases and at J to 4 bases, leaving 4 bases not matched to a gene. Germline CDR1 LNHNV, CDR2 YYDKDF (reference sequence). The CDR3 has 15 amino acids. The CDR3 loop is CATSRDTRGLYGYTF. CDR3 sequence (DNA): TGTGCCACCAGCAGAGACACCAGGGGGCTCTATGGCTACACCTTC.

This clone was seen repeatedly, ten times or more. Other nucleotide sequences from this sample produce the same CDR3. The chain uses TRBV5-1 and TRBJ2-7, with unresolved D. With 0 bases removed from V and 0 bases from J, the gap between germline ends came to 7 bases. CDR1 is SGHRS, CDR2 YFSETQ, per germline. The CDR3 runs to 14 residues. This CDR3 is CASSLAAASYEQYF. CDR3 bases: TGCGCCAGCAGCTTGGCGGCAGCCTCCTACGAGCAGTACTTC.

J is TRBJ1-4 and V is TRBV28; D unresolved. The V end lost 7 bases, the J end lost 6 bases, and 18 bases lay between the germline ends. Germline V gene sequence: CDR1 MDHEN, CDR2 SYDVKM. The CDR3 length is 15 residues. The CDR3 sequence is CASMTRVPRDEKLFF. CDR3 nucleotide sequence: TGTGCCAGCATGACTAGGGTCCCCCGGGATGAAAAACTGTTTTTT. Drawing the rest from reference TRBV28 and TRBJ1-4, the complete variable domain is DVKVTQSSRYLVKRTGEKVFLECVQDMDHENMFWYRQDPGLGLRLIYFSYDVKMKEKGDIPEGYSVSREKKERFSLILESASTNQTSMYLCASMTRVPRDEKLFFGSGTQLSVL.

As regards this clone: One end of the junction varies from germline; a read error may be responsible. The rearrangement links TRBV29-1 to TRBJ1-1, with TRBD1 as a possible D gene (5 bases). The CDR3 runs to 13 residues. CDR1 is SQVTM, CDR2 ANQGSEA, per germline. CDR3 loop: CSVVRQPNSEAFF. Here the CDR3 DNA reads TGCAGCGTTGTCAGACAGCCCAACAGTGAAGCTTTCTTT.

This clone was detected ten times or more. The V gene is TRBV27, the J gene TRBJ1-1, with D unclear. V was trimmed by 2 bases and J by 11 bases, leaving 9 bases between them. The CDR3 contains 11 residues. The germline V gene has CDR1 MNHEY and CDR2 SMNVEV (reference sequence). CDR3 nucleotides: TGTGCCAGCAGTTTAGGGAGTGCGGCTTTCTTT. Its protein product is CASSLGSAAFF.

This clone was counted a few times. The chain links TRBV11-2 to TRBJ2-2; TRBD1 matches at 8 bases. V dropped 6 bases and J dropped 5; count of bases not matched to a gene: 2. Germline V gene sequence: CDR1 SGHAT, CDR2 FQNNGV. CDR3 length equals 13 residues. CDR3 loop: CASSRQGTGELFF. CDR3 bases: TGTGCCAGCAGTAGACAGGGGACCGGGGAGCTGTTTTTT. Complete variable domain (other parts from reference TRBV11-2 and TRBJ2-2): EAGVAQSPRYKIIEKRQSVAFWCNPISGHATLYWYQQILGQGPKLLIQFQNNGVVDDSQLPKDRFSAERLKGVDSTLKIQPAKLEDSAVYLCASSRQGTGELFFGEGSRLTVL.

This clone appeared a single time. The chain employs TRBV5-1 and TRBJ2-3, with no clear D. The CDR3 is 16 residues long. V was pared by 0 bases and J by 2 bases, with 13 bases between. Germline-derived CDR1 and CDR2 are SGHRS and YFSETQ. The CDR3 region has the DNA TGCGCCAGCAGCTTGGCCTTAGCCCCGCTCACAGATACGCAGTATTTT. Its protein product is CASSLALAPLTDTQYF.

In this sample, this clone turned up a few times. The chain links TRBV11-2 to TRBJ2-1, with D maybe TRBD2 (5 bases). The CDR3 runs to 17 residues. Trimming took off 5 bases at V and 0 bases at J, with 17 bases between the two ends. Germline V gene lookup returns CDR1 SGHAT and CDR2 FQNNGV. The DNA of the CDR3 is TGTGCCAGCAGCCGGTACGGACTGGGGAGCTCCTACAATGAGCAGTTCTTC. Translating it yields CASSRYGLGSSYNEQFF.

The CDR3 loop reads CASSQTGPVQNEQFF. The CDR3 nucleotides read TGTGCCAGCAGTCAGACAGGGCCAGTACAGAATGAGCAGTTCTTC. The rearrangement uses TRBV2 and TRBJ2-1; TRBD1 matches 7 bases. The germline V gene encodes CDR1 SNHLY and CDR2 FYNNEI. Trimming at V came to 5 bases and at J to 7 bases, leaving 11 bases not matched to a gene. CDR3 length equals 15 residues.

V is TRBV28 and J is TRBJ2-2; possibly TRBD2 for D (7 bases). The CDR3 is made up of 16 amino acids. The V gene's germline CDR1 is MDHEN and CDR2 SYDVKM. V dropped 8 bases and J dropped 0 bases, with 16 bases sitting between them. The CDR3 protein is CASGGAEPSNTGELFF. DNA for the CDR3: TGTGCCAGCGGGGGGGCGGAGCCTTCGAACACCGGGGAGCTGTTTTTT.

The V and J genes are TRBV2 and TRBJ2-3; D is unclear. Germline values: CDR1 SNHLY, CDR2 FYNNEI. CDR3 length: 12 residues. The germline V and J ends were trimmed by 7 bases and 0 bases, with 5 bases remaining between them. CDR3 sequence (DNA): TGTGCCAGCACTTACAGCACAGATACGCAGTATTTT. Translated, it gives CASTYSTDTQYF.

The chain joins TRBV6-1 to TRBJ2-7; perhaps D is TRBD1 or TRBD2 (6 bases each). V lost 6 bases, J lost 0 bases, and 15 bases lay in between. There are 15 residues in the CDR3. Germline assignment: CDR1 MNHNS and CDR2 SASEGT. CDR3 in amino acids: CASSEGGPPSYEQYF. CDR3 bases: TGTGCCAGCAGCGAGGGGGGCCCCCCCTCCTACGAGCAGTACTTC.

This sequence joins TRBV28 and TRBJ1-4; 10 bases are shared with TRBD1. The CDR3 runs 14 residues. Germline CDR1 and CDR2: MDHEN and SYDVKM. V lost 6 bases, J lost 8 bases, and 6 bases stayed unmatched. Here the CDR3 reads CASRTGTGVEKLFF. DNA of the CDR3: TGTGCCAGCAGAACCGGGACAGGGGTCGAAAAACTGTTTTTT.

This rearrangement joins TRBV10-3 to TRBJ2-3, with 10 positions matching TRBD2. The CDR3 has 16 amino acids. The V segment lost 6 bases and the J segment 4 bases; nucleotides outside the gene matches: 10. The germline V gene has CDR1 ENHRY and CDR2 SYGVKD. Written as DNA, the CDR3 is TGTGCCATCAGCCGTGGACTAGCGGCCATGTCAGATACGCAGTATTTT. This translates into CAISRGLAAMSDTQYF.

V and J are TRBV4-2 and TRBJ1-2; D is possibly TRBD1 (5 bases). This CDR3 is built from 17 residues. The ends were cut back, 0 bases at V and 0 bases at J, with 14 bases in the middle. Germline lookup yields CDR1 LGHNA and CDR2 YNFKEQ. The CDR3 protein is CASSQDKPGTTNYGYTF. The DNA for the CDR3 is TGTGCCAGCAGCCAAGACAAACCAGGGACCACTAACTATGGCTACACCTTC.

The chain recombines TRBV25-1 with TRBJ1-3; D gene ambiguous. Between the trimmed V and J ends, which lost 2 bases and 4 bases, there was a span of 6 bases. This CDR3 spans 13 amino acids. The germline gives CDR1 MGHDK, CDR2 SYGVNS. In nucleotides, the CDR3 is TGTGCCAGCAGTGAAAGGTGGGGAAACACCATATATTTT. It yields the protein CASSERWGNTIYF.

The rearrangement joins TRBV30 to TRBJ1-3; TRBD1 is a possible D gene (5 bases). The V gene's germline CDR1 is GTSNPN and CDR2 SVGIG (reference sequence). The ends were cut back, 0 bases at V and 4 bases at J, with 7 bases in the middle. This CDR3 has 13 amino acids. The CDR3 region is CAWSVKGGNTIYF. CDR3 DNA: TGTGCCTGGAGTGTAAAGGGGGGAAACACCATATATTTT.

This clone appeared a single time. This chain uses TRBV6-6 with TRBJ1-1; D remains unclear. The CDR3 extends over 13 amino acids. Germline V gene data show CDR1 as MNHNY and CDR2 as SVGAGI (reference sequence). Trimming stripped 2 bases from V and 1 base from J, with 5 bases between. The CDR3 sequence: CASSYDRNTEAFF. CDR3 in DNA: TGTGCCAGCAGTTACGATCGGAACACTGAAGCTTTCTTT.

This clone showed up just once. The chain uses TRBV5-4 and TRBJ2-1; D possibly corresponds to TRBD2 (6 bases). From germline, CDR1 is SGHNT and CDR2 YYREEE (reference sequence). The CDR3 length is 15 residues. Trimming took off 0 bases at V and 6 bases at J, with 13 bases between the two ends. The CDR3 DNA follows: TGTGCCAGCAGCTTGGGGGACGGGCGGGGCAATGAGCAGTTCTTC. Translation gives CASSLGDGRGNEQFF.

The chain has TRBV2 and TRBJ2-2; D is unclear. The CDR3 is 10 residues long. The germline V gene encodes CDR1 SNHLY and CDR2 FYNNEI. Trimming removed 8 bases at V and 5 bases at J, with 3 bases between. The CDR3 nucleotides read TGTGCCAGCGGAACCGGGGAGCTGTTTTTT. The encoded protein is CASGTGELFF.

The gene calls are TRBV18 and TRBJ1-1; 10 bases map to TRBD1. CDR1 KGHSH and CDR2 LQKENI come from the germline V gene. The CDR3 contains 15 residues. The V segment lost 6 bases and the J segment 5 bases; nucleotides outside the gene matches: 9. CDR3: CASSPMTGGGTEAFF. Here the CDR3 DNA reads TGTGCCAGCTCCCCTATGACAGGGGGCGGGACTGAAGCTTTCTTT.

This clone turned up a few times. This chain joins TRBV11-3 and TRBJ2-6; D may match TRBD1 or TRBD2 (5 bases each). The V gene lost 5 bases and the J gene lost 4 bases, with 15 bases spanning the gap. The CDR3 spans 16 residues. Germline assignment: CDR1 SGHNT and CDR2 YENEEA. The CDR3 coding sequence is TGTGCCAGCAGCCCAAATAGGGGACCCGGGGCCAACGTCCTGACTTTC. Amino acids: CASSPNRGPGANVLTF.

The chain joins TRBV7-9 to TRBJ1-5, with D unclear. There are 14 residues in the CDR3. With 1 base removed from V and 3 bases from J, the gap between germline ends came to 7 bases. CDR1 is SEHNR and CDR2 is FQNEAQ in the germline V gene (reference sequence). The CDR3 here is CASSLGGPNQPQHF. CDR3 DNA: TGTGCCAGCAGCTTAGGAGGGCCCAATCAGCCCCAGCATTTT.

This clone was recorded a few times. The V and J genes are TRBV7-9 and TRBJ1-3; possibly TRBD1 for D (6 bases). Germline values: CDR1 SEHNR, CDR2 FQNEAQ (reference sequence). The CDR3 runs 14 residues. The V end was cut by 5 bases, the J end by 1 base, with 9 bases between. The CDR3 DNA sequence: TGTGCCAGCAGCCCTCAGGGGTCTGGAAACACCATATATTTT. As protein: CASSPQGSGNTIYF.

The rearrangement uses TRBV28 and TRBJ2-1, with TRBD2 identical over 8 bases. Unmatched junction bases numbered 9, after V lost 8 bases and J lost 3 bases. Germline CDR1 reads MDHEN; CDR2 reads SYDVKM. This CDR3 region has 15 residues. The CDR3 reads CASSLGGRFYNEQFF. CDR3 DNA: TGTGCCAGCTCCCTGGGCGGGAGGTTCTACAATGAGCAGTTCTTC.

The chain employs TRBV7-9 and TRBJ1-1; D gene unclear. The V gene lost 3 bases and the J gene lost 9 bases, with 14 bases spanning the gap. From germline, CDR1 is SEHNR and CDR2 FQNEAQ (reference sequence). The CDR3 is 13 amino acids. CDR3 DNA: TGTGCCAGCAGCTTCGGCCAGGAGGGTCAAGCTTTCTTT. Translated, it gives CASSFGQEGQAFF.

The rearrangement uses TRBV7-3 and TRBJ1-1, with D hard to call. The V gene lost 5 bases and the J gene lost 1 base, with 11 bases spanning the gap. Per the germline V gene, CDR1 is SGHTA and CDR2 is FQGTGA. The CDR3 has 14 residues. DNA of the CDR3: TGTGCCAGCAGCCCCGCGGGAGGGAACACTGAAGCTTTCTTT. It encodes CASSPAGGNTEAFF.

The genes are TRBV2 and TRBJ2-6; 13 positions match TRBD2. The CDR3 has 19 amino acids. V trimming: 2 bases; J trimming: 0 bases; junction bases outside the gene matches: 4. Looked up from germline, CDR1 is SNHLY and CDR2 is FYNNEI. The CDR3 sequence: CASSELGLAGNSGANVLTF. The CDR3, as DNA: TGTGCCAGCAGTGAACTGGGACTAGCGGGAAACTCTGGGGCCAACGTCCTGACTTTC.

For the CDR3, the DNA is TGTGCCAGCAGCCAAGAAAGGCTCTTCCCCGAGCAGTACTTC. This codes for CASSQERLFPEQYF. V gene TRBV4-2 combines with J gene TRBJ2-7, with unresolved D. The V end was cut by 0 bases, the J end by 6 bases, with 12 bases between. The germline CDR1 and CDR2 sequences are LGHNA and YNFKEQ. The CDR3 sequence is 14 residues long.